These 32 T cell receptor beta chains originate from one sample sequenced in a study of control samples from healthy donors and cancer patients. Sequencing used immunoSEQ multiplex PCR; TCRdb keeps in-frame clones, though not all of them. The sample holds around 170,000 clones, 85% to 90% seen once. The sequencing sample was made of blood. The origin of the receptors is a woman aged 25 to 39 in good health.

The V and J genes are TRBV11-2 and TRBJ2-1, with 12 positions matching TRBD2. V trimming: 5 bases; J trimming: 6 bases; junction bases outside the gene matches: 8. CDR1 is SGHAT, CDR2 FQNNGV, per germline. The CDR3 contains 16 residues. The CDR3 spells CASSVRLAGVVNEQFF. CDR3 bases: TGTGCCAGCAGCGTAAGACTAGCGGGAGTTGTCAATGAGCAGTTCTTC.

This chain links TRBV27 with TRBJ2-1; 9 bases match TRBD2. The germline gives CDR1 MNHEY, CDR2 SMNVEV (reference sequence). The CDR3 covers 15 residues. V shed 3 bases, J shed 7 bases, and the junction held 7 bases outside the gene matches. CDR3 residues: CASSLGLAGRNEQFF. The CDR3 region has the DNA TGTGCCAGCAGTTTGGGTCTAGCGGGAAGGAATGAGCAGTTCTTC.

This clone was seen more than once but under ten times. The rearrangement uses TRBV7-9 and TRBJ1-2; a weak D match, TRBD1 (6 bases). The V end lost 5 bases, the J end lost 8 bases, and 15 bases lay between the germline ends. Germline-derived CDR1 and CDR2 are SEHNR and FQNEAQ (reference sequence). The CDR3 has 13 residues. This CDR3 is CASSPRGGTGYTF. The CDR3 bases are TGTGCCAGCAGCCCCCGCGGGGGCACGGGCTACACCTTC.

The CDR3 DNA reads as TGTGCCAGCAGTATACTAGCGGGGGGCACAGATACGCAGTATTTT. Translating it yields CASSILAGGTDTQYF. V usage is TRBV2 and J usage is TRBJ2-3; 11 positions agree with TRBD2. Trimming at V came to 5 bases and at J to 1 base, leaving 2 bases not matched to a gene. Germline V gene data show CDR1 as SNHLY and CDR2 as FYNNEI. The CDR3 runs to 15 residues.

This clone has only one observation. The rearrangement links TRBV3-1 (or the pseudogene TRBV3-2) to TRBJ1-3, with no clear D. V lost 0 bases to trimming and J lost 0 bases, with 6 bases between them. CDR3 length equals 15 residues. Germline lookup yields CDR1 LGHDT and CDR2 YNNKEL (reference sequence). The CDR3 loop is CASSQDVASGNTIYF. CDR3 in DNA: TGTGCCAGCAGCCAAGATGTGGCCTCTGGAAACACCATATATTTT.

The V gene is TRBV12-3 or TRBV12-4, the J gene TRBJ1-6, with TRBD1 as a possible D gene (6 bases). Trimming took off 6 bases at V and 7 bases at J, with 7 bases between the two ends. The CDR3 runs 12 residues. The CDR3, as DNA: TGTGCCAGCAGCCAGGGGAATTCACCCCTCCACTTT. Protein: CASSQGNSPLHF.

The V and J genes are TRBV20-1 and TRBJ2-7; D is uncertain. Trimming removed 0 bases at V and 0 bases at J, with 0 bases between. The CDR3 sequence is 11 residues long. CDR1 DFQATT and CDR2 SNEGSKA come from the germline V gene (reference sequence). The CDR3, as DNA: TGCAGTGCTAGAGACTCCTACGAGCAGTACTTC. It specifies CSARDSYEQYF.

The chain links TRBV7-2 to TRBJ1-2; TRBD1 might be the D (5 bases). This CDR3 region has 14 residues. V lost 6 bases and J 8 bases, leaving 19 bases between the germline ends. Germline V gene data show CDR1 as SGHTA and CDR2 as FQGNSA. CDR3 nucleotide sequence: TGTGCCAGCAGTGGCCAGGGAATTCCGAAGGGCTACACCTTC. Its protein product is CASSGQGIPKGYTF.

J is TRBJ2-5 and V is TRBV2, with 14 bases identical to TRBD2. The ends lost 3 bases at V and 5 bases at J; junction bases unmatched: 2. CDR3 length equals 15 residues. CDR1 and CDR2 (germline): SNHLY, FYNNEI. Written as DNA, the CDR3 is TGTGCCAGCAGTGAGACTAGCGGGGGGGCGGAGACCCAGTACTTC. It is translated as CASSETSGGAETQYF.

This clone has more than one count but fewer than ten. This chain connects TRBV23-1 to TRBJ1-2, with D possibly matching TRBD1 (5 bases). TRBV23-1 belongs to the ORF category, with a function that is uncertain. V shed 3 bases and J shed 4 bases, with 15 bases lying between them. The length of the CDR3 is 15 residues. The CDR3 sequence is CASSQPPGTGYGYTF. DNA of the CDR3: TGCGCCAGCAGTCAGCCGCCCGGGACCGGCTATGGCTACACCTTC.

V and J are TRBV29-1 and TRBJ2-2; D perhaps matches TRBD1 (6 bases). With 6 bases removed from V and 4 bases from J, the gap between germline ends came to 9 bases. CDR3 length: 12 residues. CDR1 is SQVTM, CDR2 ANQGSEA, per germline. The CDR3: CSVARGTGELFF. DNA of the CDR3: TGCAGCGTAGCCAGGGGCACCGGGGAGCTGTTTTTT.

The CDR3 DNA follows: TGTGCCAGCAGCCAAGCGTTAACAGGGCTTCACGAGCAGTACGTC. Translation: CASSQALTGLHEQYV. The rearrangement uses TRBV3-1 (or the pseudogene TRBV3-2) and TRBJ2-7, with D maybe TRBD1 (6 bases). The CDR3 contains 15 residues. The V gene's germline CDR1 is LGHDT and CDR2 YNNKEL (reference sequence). Trimming took off 1 base at V and 5 bases at J, with 15 bases between the two ends.

V usage is TRBV14 and J usage is TRBJ2-7; D is undetermined. With 1 base removed from V and 6 bases from J, the gap between germline ends came to 16 bases. This CDR3 has 15 residues. The germline V gene has CDR1 SGHDN and CDR2 FVKESK. The CDR3 reads CASSQAKMGFGEQYF. The CDR3 region has the DNA TGTGCCAGCAGCCAAGCTAAAATGGGGTTTGGCGAGCAGTACTTC.

J is TRBJ2-7 and V is TRBV18; the match to TRBD1 covers 9 bases. Trimming at V came to 4 bases and at J to 9 bases, leaving 13 bases not matched to a gene. This CDR3 has 15 amino acids. Per the germline V gene, CDR1 is KGHSH and CDR2 is LQKENI. The CDR3 protein is CASSLPGQGPLGQYF. CDR3 sequence (DNA): TGTGCCAGCTCACTTCCGGGACAGGGACCCCTGGGGCAGTACTTC.

J is TRBJ1-6 and V is TRBV27; 9 bases line up with TRBD1. After removal of 4 bases from V and 9 bases from J, the junction contained 4 bases not matched to a gene. Germline V CDR1 and CDR2: MNHEY, SMNVEV (reference sequence). There are 14 residues in the CDR3. This CDR3 reads CASSSGTGTSPLHF. The CDR3 DNA reads as TGTGCCAGCAGTTCCGGGACAGGGACTTCACCCCTCCACTTT.

This sequence joins TRBV4-1 and TRBJ2-5; 9 nucleotides agree with TRBD1. CDR3 length equals 14 residues. The germline V gene has CDR1 MGHRA and CDR2 YSYEKL. J gave up 3 bases and V 3 bases, and 2 bases lay outside the gene matches. The CDR3 sequence is CASSQWTGEETQYF. The DNA of the CDR3 is TGCGCCAGCAGCCAGTGGACAGGGGAAGAGACCCAGTACTTC.

This sequence joins TRBV6-1 and TRBJ2-3, with a weak D call TRBD2 (7 bases). Germline CDR1 reads MNHNS; CDR2 reads SASEGT. This CDR3 region has 15 residues. V was shortened by 0 bases and J by 6 bases, with 13 bases between the two germline ends. The CDR3 loop reads CASSEAGGGADTQYF. The CDR3 DNA sequence: TGTGCCAGCAGTGAAGCGGGAGGGGGGGCCGATACGCAGTATTTT.

There are many counts of this clone. This chain connects TRBV18 to TRBJ1-1; 9 bases line up with TRBD1. The CDR3 has 19 amino acids. Germline CDR1 reads KGHSH; CDR2 reads LQKENI. The V segment lost 2 bases and the J segment 0 bases; nucleotides outside the gene matches: 13. The CDR3 DNA is TGTGCCAGCTCACCAGCCGGGACAGGGACGAGACTACTGAACACTGAAGCTTTCTTT. It is translated as CASSPAGTGTRLLNTEAFF.

The chain employs TRBV5-4 and TRBJ2-6; D unclear. Trimming removed 1 base from V and 1 base from J, with 6 bases in between. Germline CDR1 is SGHNT and CDR2 is YYREEE (reference sequence). There are 15 residues in the CDR3. CDR3 DNA sequence: TGTGCCAGCAGCTTGACCGGATCTGGGGCCAACGTCCTGACTTTC. Translated, it gives CASSLTGSGANVLTF.

The chain links TRBV5-1 to TRBJ2-1; tentative D call: TRBD2 (6 bases). Germline V gene sequence: CDR1 SGHRS, CDR2 YFSETQ. The CDR3 is made up of 15 amino acids. Trimming stripped 4 bases from V and 0 bases from J, with 11 bases between. The CDR3 DNA sequence: TGCGCCAGCAGCAAGGGACTGAGCTCCTACAATGAGCAGTTCTTC. Translation gives CASSKGLSSYNEQFF.

The rearrangement links TRBV3-1 (or the pseudogene TRBV3-2) to TRBJ2-7; D remains unclear. The CDR3 runs 14 residues. CDR1 and CDR2 from the germline V gene are LGHDT and YNNKEL (reference sequence). The ends were cut back, 0 bases at V and 3 bases at J, with 9 bases in the middle. This CDR3 is CASSQDPLGYEQYV. DNA for the CDR3: TGTGCCAGCAGCCAAGATCCACTGGGCTACGAGCAGTACGTC.

This clone came up a few times. CDR3 amino acids: CASSLGLAGGLNTGELFF. As DNA, the CDR3 is TGCGCCAGCAGCCTCGGACTAGCGGGAGGACTGAACACCGGGGAGCTGTTTTTT. V is TRBV5-1 and J is TRBJ2-2, with TRBD2 identical over 14 bases. The ends lost 4 bases at V and 1 base at J; junction bases unmatched: 6. CDR1 is SGHRS, CDR2 YFSETQ, per germline. There are 18 residues in the CDR3.

The V call is TRBV6-5, the J call TRBJ1-3; possibly TRBD1 for D (6 bases). V dropped 10 bases and J dropped 4 bases, with 11 bases sitting between them. CDR3 length: 12 residues. CDR1 MNHEY and CDR2 SVGAGI come from the germline V gene. CDR3 bases: TGTGCCACCAGGGGTTACGGAAACACCATATATTTT. It yields the protein CATRGYGNTIYF.

As DNA, the CDR3 is TGTGCCACCAGTGATTCCAACATTGGACAGGGGGCAGGTGGCTACACCTTC. This codes for CATSDSNIGQGAGGYTF. The V call is TRBV24-1, the J call TRBJ1-2; 11 bases are shared with TRBD1. The germline V gene has CDR1 KGHDR and CDR2 SFDVKD. The CDR3 is 17 amino acids. Trimming took 2 bases from V and 7 from J; bases not matched to a gene: 11.

The chain links TRBV28 to TRBJ2-5; D remains unclear. Deletions cut 4 bases from V and 5 bases from J, with 11 bases between. The germline V gene has CDR1 MDHEN and CDR2 SYDVKM. This CDR3 is built from 13 residues. The chain's CDR3 is CASSWEAGETQYF. The CDR3, as DNA: TGTGCCAGCAGTTGGGAAGCTGGTGAGACCCAGTACTTC.

V usage is TRBV9 and J usage is TRBJ2-2; 8 nucleotides match TRBD1. In germline, CDR1 is SGDLS, CDR2 YYNGEE. V dropped 2 bases and J dropped 0; count of bases not matched to a gene: 6. The CDR3 runs to 17 residues. CDR3 in amino acids: CASSVFPGQANTGELFF. CDR3 bases: TGTGCCAGCAGCGTCTTTCCGGGACAGGCGAACACCGGGGAGCTGTTTTTT.

The CDR3 is CASSYRGLNSYNEQFF. The CDR3 region has the DNA TGTGCCAGCAGTTACAGAGGACTAAACTCCTACAATGAGCAGTTCTTC. V gene TRBV6-5 combines with J gene TRBJ2-1; TRBD2 is a possible D gene (6 bases). Germline V CDR1 and CDR2: MNHEY, SVGAGI. Trimming shortened V by 2 bases and J by 0 bases, and 11 bases separated the two germline ends. The CDR3 has 16 residues.

This rearrangement joins TRBV19 to TRBJ1-5; weak D call: TRBD1 (5 bases). CDR1 and CDR2 from the germline V gene are LNHDA and SQIVND (reference sequence). This CDR3 is built from 16 residues. V gave up 2 bases and J gave up 5 bases, with 16 bases separating them. The CDR3 spells CASSIKIGGLDQPQHF. CDR3 sequence (DNA): TGTGCCAGTAGTATAAAGATCGGGGGATTAGATCAGCCCCAGCATTTT.

This chain connects TRBV12-3 or TRBV12-4 to TRBJ2-4; D is uncertain. CDR3 length equals 12 residues. Trimming pared 3 bases from V and 7 bases from J, leaving 7 bases between. CDR3 sequence: CASSFGPNIQYF. CDR3 bases: TGTGCCAGCAGTTTTGGGCCGAACATTCAGTACTTC.

This clone was recorded a few times. V usage is TRBV6-5 and J usage is TRBJ1-3; D call uncertain. The V gene lost 2 bases and the J gene lost 0 bases, with 11 bases spanning the gap. Germline V lookup: CDR1 MNHEY, CDR2 SVGAGI. CDR3 length equals 16 residues. CDR3 sequence: CASSYGGPGSGNTIYF. For the CDR3, the DNA is TGTGCCAGCAGTTACGGTGGGCCGGGCTCTGGAAACACCATATATTTT.

This clone is a singleton in its sample. This rearrangement joins TRBV5-1 to TRBJ2-1; 9 bases are shared with TRBD2. The CDR3 is 17 amino acids. V lost 0 bases, J lost 8 bases, and 12 bases stayed unmatched. Germline V gene sequence: CDR1 SGHRS, CDR2 YFSETQ. The CDR3 coding sequence is TGCGCCAGCAGCTTGGCGAGAGGCGGGAGGGCCGAGTATGAGCAGTTCTTC. It is translated as CASSLARGGRAEYEQFF.

V and J are TRBV29-1 and TRBJ1-2, with TRBD1 matching 11 bases. The CDR3 is made up of 13 amino acids. From germline, CDR1 is SQVTM and CDR2 ANQGSEA. V trimming: 7 bases; J trimming: 4 bases; junction bases outside the gene matches: 5. For the CDR3, the DNA is TGCAGCGCGGGGACAGGGGGTGGCTATGGCTACACCTTC. It codes for CSAGTGGGYGYTF.